The 17 T cell receptor beta chains given below trace back to one sample, sequenced in a study of blood T cell repertoires in COVID-19. Data came from immunoSEQ multiplex PCR; TCRdb stores just in-frame clones and leaves some out. The data contain 40,000 to 55,000 clones, 70% to 85% of them singletons. Sequenced sample: peripheral blood. The source is a man aged 45-65 years with active COVID-19.

The gene calls are TRBV6-5 and TRBJ2-1; the match to TRBD1 covers 10 bases. Germline V gene lookup returns CDR1 MNHEY and CDR2 SVGAGI. V lost 5 bases to trimming and J lost 9 bases; unmatched junction nucleotides: 7. This CDR3 comprises 14 residues. The CDR3: CASSITGTGVEQFF. The CDR3 DNA reads as TGTGCCAGCAGTATAACCGGGACAGGGGTTGAGCAGTTCTTC.

This chain uses TRBV18 with TRBJ1-1; D not certain. The germline gives CDR1 KGHSH, CDR2 LQKENI. The CDR3 loop spans 13 amino acids. V lost 6 bases to trimming and J lost 3 bases, with 11 bases between them. CDR3 in DNA: TGTGCCAGCTCTACTAGTTGGGACACTGAAGCTTTCTTT. It codes for CASSTSWDTEAFF.

In DNA form, the CDR3 reads TGTGCCAGCAGTGAGACAGGGGTGGGCCTCTATGGCTACACCTTC. It specifies CASSETGVGLYGYTF. This chain links TRBV28 with TRBJ1-2; 8 nucleotides agree with TRBD1. CDR3 length: 15 amino acids. Germline assignment: CDR1 MDHEN and CDR2 SYDVKM. With V trimmed by 5 bases and J by 4 bases, 9 bases remained unmatched.

The chain joins TRBV21-1 to TRBJ1-5; TRBD1, the table's D call, was not compared with the DNA. TRBV21-1 has pseudogene status. This CDR3 contains 14 residues. The CDR3 protein is CASSKENRNQPQHF. The CDR3 nucleotides read TGTGCCAGCAGCAAAGAGAACAGAAATCAGCCCCAGCATTTT.

This clone was seen more than once but under ten times. This chain's CDR3 is CASSPSWRGGPDTQYF. Written as DNA, the CDR3 is TGTGCCAGCAGCCCGTCTTGGCGGGGGGGCCCAGATACGCAGTATTTT. The V gene is TRBV7-2, the J gene TRBJ2-3; 9 bases are a match to TRBD2. Trimming cost V 5 bases and J 4 bases; bases outside gene matches: 10. Per the germline V gene, CDR1 is SGHTA and CDR2 is FQGNSA. The CDR3 has 16 residues.

V is TRBV24-1 and J is TRBJ2-3; 7 positions match TRBD2. Germline V gene data show CDR1 as KGHDR and CDR2 as SFDVKD. Trimming removed 2 bases from V and 2 bases from J; junction bases left unmatched: 6. The CDR3 is 16 amino acids. CDR3 DNA: TGTGCCACCAGTGATTGGCTCGGGGGGACCACAGATACGCAGTATTTT. Its translation: CATSDWLGGTTDTQYF.

The gene calls are TRBV18 and TRBJ2-4; no clear D. Trimming took off 0 bases at V and 4 bases at J, with 4 bases between the two ends. The germline CDR1 and CDR2 sequences are KGHSH and LQKENI. The CDR3 has 13 residues. CDR3 sequence (DNA): TGTGCCAGCTCACCACCTCAGAAAAACATTCAGTACTTC. Amino acids: CASSPPQKNIQYF.

By sample share, this clone is medium-sized. The rearrangement joins TRBV6-8 to TRBJ2-5; tentative D call: TRBD1 (6 bases). The V end lost 2 bases, the J end lost 2 bases, and 9 bases lay between the germline ends. Germline-derived CDR1 and CDR2 are MNHGY and SAAAGT. The CDR3 contains 14 residues. In nucleotides, the CDR3 is TGTGCCAGCAGTTACCCGGACAGTCAAGAGACCCAGTACTTC. Encoded protein: CASSYPDSQETQYF.

V is TRBV1 and J is TRBJ2-7; TRBD1 is the table's D call, not checked against the DNA. TRBV1 is a pseudogene segment. This CDR3 is 12 amino acids long. The DNA of the CDR3 is TGCACCAGCGGGCCAACCCCCTACGAGCAGTACTTC. This encodes CTSGPTPYEQYF.

As for this clone: Other nucleotide sequences in the sample specify the same CDR3. This chain joins TRBV24-1 and TRBJ1-5; D uncertain. Germline V gene sequence: CDR1 KGHDR, CDR2 SFDVKD. V was cut by 4 bases and J by 1 base, with 4 bases left in between. CDR3 length: 13 residues. In nucleotides, the CDR3 is TGTGCCACCAGTGACCAAAGCAATCAGCCCCAGCATTTT. Translating gives CATSDQSNQPQHF.

This chain's CDR3 is CASSWTTNQPQHF. The CDR3 DNA is TGTGCCAGCAGTTGGACAACCAATCAGCCCCAGCATTTT. V usage is TRBV7-2 and J usage is TRBJ1-5, with D tentatively TRBD1 (5 bases). Germline CDR1 and CDR2: SGHTA and FQGNSA. Between the trimmed V and J ends, which lost 6 bases and 3 bases, there was a span of 9 bases. The CDR3 length is 13 residues.

This clone is medium-sized. This chain links TRBV14 with TRBJ2-7; D is undetermined. CDR3 length equals 15 residues. V lost 0 bases to trimming and J lost 7 bases, with 16 bases between them. Germline V CDR1 and CDR2: SGHDN, FVKESK. CDR3 sequence reads: CASSQELAPLLEQYF. DNA for the CDR3: TGTGCCAGCAGCCAAGAATTAGCTCCGCTTCTGGAGCAGTACTTC.

This chain joins TRBV10-2 and TRBJ1-1, with D uncertain. With 3 bases removed from V and 8 bases from J, the gap between germline ends came to 13 bases. CDR3 length: 13 residues. The germline gives CDR1 WSHSY, CDR2 SAAADI. DNA for the CDR3: TGCGCCAGCAGTGATTGGAGAAAGCCAGAAGCTTTCTTT. Its translation is CASSDWRKPEAFF.

The count of this clone is one. J is TRBJ2-5 and V is TRBV4-3, with D possibly being TRBD1 (6 bases). V gave up 1 base and J gave up 4 bases, with 10 bases separating them. This CDR3 has 14 residues. Germline loops: CDR1 LGHNA, CDR2 YSLEER. CDR3 sequence (DNA): TGCGCCAGCAGCCAAGGAACAGGGCTAGAGACCCAGTACTTC. Translation gives CASSQGTGLETQYF.

This clone has a single count. The chain has TRBV5-1 and TRBJ2-2; TRBD2 agrees at 9 bases. This CDR3 region has 15 residues. Trimming removed 7 bases from V and 6 bases from J; junction bases left unmatched: 10. Germline values: CDR1 SGHRS, CDR2 YFSETQ. The CDR3 sequence is CASVPNAGGSGELFF. The CDR3 DNA follows: TGCGCCAGCGTCCCGAACGCGGGGGGGTCCGGGGAGCTGTTTTTT.

The V and J genes are TRBV18 and TRBJ1-1; 10 nucleotides line up with TRBD1. V dropped 4 bases and J dropped 3; count of bases not matched to a gene: 8. From germline, CDR1 is KGHSH and CDR2 LQKENI. CDR3 length: 16 residues. CDR3 in amino acids: CASSLWSGQGYTEAFF. As DNA, the CDR3 is TGTGCCAGCTCACTCTGGTCGGGACAGGGGTACACTGAAGCTTTCTTT.

The rearrangement joins TRBV6-5 to TRBJ2-3; D remains unclear. There are 14 residues in the CDR3. Germline V gene data show CDR1 as MNHEY and CDR2 as SVGAGI. Trimming stripped 0 bases from V and 0 bases from J, with 4 bases between. The CDR3 DNA follows: TGTGCCAGCAGTTACTCTCCTAGCACAGATACGCAGTATTTT. Translated: CASSYSPSTDTQYF.